This T cell receptor beta chain appears in the sequencing data of a study of Graves' ophthalmopathy and Graves' hyperthyroidism. Amplified material comprised TCR beta CDR3 regions derived from RNA transcripts. First-round RT-PCR relied on HTBI primers, and a second-round multiplex PCR came next. TCRdb fed the multiplex PCR reads into MiXCR, producing one record per CDR3 protein. The data show 260,000 or so distinct CDR3 sequences, with roughly 50% seen just once and around 47% held by the top ten. Where ophthalmopathy was present, donors had moderate-to-severe activity, CAS ≥3, NOSPECS ≥4 and duration under 3 months. V was clipped by 6 bases and J by 7 bases; unmatched bases: 12. Germline loops: CDR1 MNHEY, CDR2 SMNVEV (reference sequence). This CDR3 spans 15 amino acids.

Specimen: peripheral blood. The chain links TRBV27 to TRBJ1-2, with TRBD1 matching over 9 bases. The sequence came from an adult man with Graves' ophthalmopathy. The chain's CDR3 is CASRTPGQGRIGYTF. DNA for the CDR3: TGTGCCAGCAGAACCCCGGGACAGGGTAGGATTGGCTACACCTTC.